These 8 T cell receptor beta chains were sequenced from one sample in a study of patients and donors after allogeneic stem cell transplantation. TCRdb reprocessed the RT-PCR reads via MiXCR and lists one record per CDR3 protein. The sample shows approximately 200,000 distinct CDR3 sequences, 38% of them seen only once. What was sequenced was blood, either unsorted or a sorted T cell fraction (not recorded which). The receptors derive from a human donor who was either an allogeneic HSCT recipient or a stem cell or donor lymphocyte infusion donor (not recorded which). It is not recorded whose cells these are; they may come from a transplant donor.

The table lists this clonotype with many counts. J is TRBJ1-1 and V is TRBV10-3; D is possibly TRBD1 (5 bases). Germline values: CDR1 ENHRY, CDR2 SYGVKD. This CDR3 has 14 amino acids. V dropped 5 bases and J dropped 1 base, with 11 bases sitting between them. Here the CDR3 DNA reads TGTGCCATCAGTCCGGGACGGAAGAACACTGAAGCTTTCTTT. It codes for CAISPGRKNTEAFF.

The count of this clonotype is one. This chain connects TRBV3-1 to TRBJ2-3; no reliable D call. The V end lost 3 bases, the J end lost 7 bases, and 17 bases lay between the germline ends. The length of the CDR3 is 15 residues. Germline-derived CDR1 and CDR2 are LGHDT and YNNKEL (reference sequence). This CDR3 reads CASSQEGPRSYTQYF. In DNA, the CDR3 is TGTGCCAGCAGCCAGGAAGGGCCCCGCTCCTATACGCAGTATTTT.

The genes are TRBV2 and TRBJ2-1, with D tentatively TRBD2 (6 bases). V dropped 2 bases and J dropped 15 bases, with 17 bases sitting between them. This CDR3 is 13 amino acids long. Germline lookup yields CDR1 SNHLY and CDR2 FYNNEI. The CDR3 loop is CASSETRDSEWFF. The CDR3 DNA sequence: TGTGCCAGCAGTGAAACGAGGGACTCGGAGTGGTTCTTC.

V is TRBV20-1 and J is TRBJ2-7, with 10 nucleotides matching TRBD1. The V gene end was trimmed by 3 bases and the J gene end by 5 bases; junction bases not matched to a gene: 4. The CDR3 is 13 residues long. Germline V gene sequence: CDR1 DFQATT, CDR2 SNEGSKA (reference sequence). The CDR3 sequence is CSASGDRGHEQYF. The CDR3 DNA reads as TGCAGTGCTAGTGGGGACAGGGGACACGAGCAGTACTTC.

This CDR3 is CSVGGSGQGNTEAFF. CDR3 nucleotides: TGCAGCGTTGGGGGGTCGGGACAGGGGAACACTGAAGCTTTCTTT. J is TRBJ1-1 and V is TRBV29-1, with TRBD1 identical over 9 bases. The CDR3 sequence is 15 residues long. Germline V lookup: CDR1 SQVTM, CDR2 ANQGSEA. J was trimmed by 1 base and V by 4 bases; bases with no gene match: 7.

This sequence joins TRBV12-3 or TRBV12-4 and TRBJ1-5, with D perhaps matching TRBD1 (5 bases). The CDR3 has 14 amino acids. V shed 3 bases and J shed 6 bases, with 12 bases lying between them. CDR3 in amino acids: CASSLMGVGQPQHF. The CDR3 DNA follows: TGTGCCAGCAGTTTGATGGGGGTAGGTCAGCCCCAGCATTTT.

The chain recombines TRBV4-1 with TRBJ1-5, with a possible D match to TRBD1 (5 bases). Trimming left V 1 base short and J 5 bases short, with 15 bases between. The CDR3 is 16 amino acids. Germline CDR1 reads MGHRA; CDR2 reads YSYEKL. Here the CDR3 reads CASSQGVGQRDQPQHF. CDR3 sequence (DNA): TGCGCCAGCAGCCAAGGCGTGGGGCAGCGAGATCAGCCCCAGCATTTT.

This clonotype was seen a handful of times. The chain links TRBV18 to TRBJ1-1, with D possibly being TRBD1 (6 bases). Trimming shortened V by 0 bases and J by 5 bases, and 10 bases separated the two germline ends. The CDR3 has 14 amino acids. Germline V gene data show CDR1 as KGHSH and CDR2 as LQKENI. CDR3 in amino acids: CASSPPRGQTEAFF. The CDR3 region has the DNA TGTGCCAGCTCACCACCTCGGGGGCAAACTGAAGCTTTCTTT.